A selection of T cell receptor beta chains follows, all from one sample in a study of cytomegalovirus exposure and HLA in healthy donors. Produced via immunoSEQ multiplex PCR; TCRdb's table is partial and in-frame only. Seen here are 150,000 to 200,000 clones, around three quarters observed once, and the top ten hold roughly 15%. The specimen was PBMCs. The receptors shown here come from a woman aged 25 to 39 in good health and CMV-seropositive. CDR3s include the opening cysteine and the closing phenylalanine or tryptophan. Fields, in order: CDR3 length, J gene, clone size, V gene, D gene, CDR3 protein, CDR3 DNA. The D gene is left open where the match is weak. Size tells how often a clone was seen (once, few, many) or the class of an expanded clone, and some rows leave it out.

CDR3 length: 16; J gene: TRBJ2-1; clone size: .; V gene: TRBV9; D gene: TRBD2; CDR3 protein: CASSTTGGRASGEQFF; CDR3 DNA: TGTGCCAGCAGCACGACGGGCGGGAGGGCCTCTGGTGAGCAGTTCTTC
CDR3 length: 13; J gene: TRBJ2-7; clone size: .; V gene: TRBV6-5; D gene: .; CDR3 protein: CASSLHLEAEQYF; CDR3 DNA: TGTGCCAGCAGCCTTCACCTAGAGGCCGAGCAGTACTTC
CDR3 length: 14; J gene: TRBJ2-1; clone size: .; V gene: TRBV10-3; D gene: .; CDR3 protein: CASSTGGLSKEQFF; CDR3 DNA: TGTGCCAGTTCGACAGGTGGCCTTTCAAAGGAGCAGTTCTTC
CDR3 length: 13; J gene: TRBJ1-3; clone size: .; V gene: TRBV30; D gene: .; CDR3 protein: CAWDPSSGNTIYF; CDR3 DNA: TGTGCCTGGGATCCTAGCTCTGGAAACACCATATATTTT
CDR3 length: 17; J gene: TRBJ2-3; clone size: .; V gene: TRBV5-1; D gene: TRBD2; CDR3 protein: CASSWDRSGRAPDTQYF; CDR3 DNA: TGCGCCAGCAGCTGGGACCGCAGCGGGAGGGCCCCAGATACGCAGTATTTT
CDR3 length: 11; J gene: TRBJ2-1; clone size: few; V gene: TRBV20-1; D gene: .; CDR3 protein: CSARDADEQFF; CDR3 DNA: TGCAGTGCTAGAGATGCGGATGAGCAGTTCTTC
CDR3 length: 14; J gene: TRBJ2-3; clone size: few; V gene: TRBV4-2; D gene: .; CDR3 protein: CASSQVTGGDTQYF; CDR3 DNA: TGTGCCAGCAGCCAAGTCACGGGGGGCGATACGCAGTATTTT
CDR3 length: 14; J gene: TRBJ2-2; clone size: .; V gene: TRBV7-2; D gene: .; CDR3 protein: CASSLGGITGELFF; CDR3 DNA: TGTGCCAGCAGCTTAGGAGGGATCACCGGGGAGCTGTTTTTT
CDR3 length: 15; J gene: TRBJ2-1; clone size: .; V gene: TRBV2; D gene: TRBD2; CDR3 protein: CASSEGLAGGDEQFF; CDR3 DNA: TGTGCCAGCAGTGAGGGGCTAGCGGGAGGGGATGAGCAGTTCTTC
CDR3 length: 16; J gene: TRBJ2-1; clone size: .; V gene: TRBV7-7; D gene: TRBD2; CDR3 protein: CASSPAGLVSGNEQFF; CDR3 DNA: TGTGCTAGCAGCCCGGCGGGACTAGTTTCCGGAAATGAGCAGTTCTTC
CDR3 length: 15; J gene: TRBJ1-5; clone size: .; V gene: TRBV4-1; D gene: .; CDR3 protein: CASSQTIESHGPQHF; CDR3 DNA: TGCGCCAGCAGCCAAACGATAGAATCGCACGGTCCCCAGCATTTT
CDR3 length: 18; J gene: TRBJ1-1; clone size: few; V gene: TRBV7-8; D gene: .; CDR3 protein: CASSLEVDRGIWNTEAFF; CDR3 DNA: TGTGCCAGCAGCTTAGAGGTGGATAGGGGCATTTGGAACACTGAAGCTTTCTTT
CDR3 length: 13; J gene: TRBJ1-2; clone size: .; V gene: TRBV11-2; D gene: .; CDR3 protein: CASSFPGAVGYTF; CDR3 DNA: TGTGCCAGCAGCTTCCCAGGGGCCGTGGGCTACACCTTC
CDR3 length: 12; J gene: TRBJ1-3; clone size: .; V gene: TRBV7-9; D gene: .; CDR3 protein: CASSQGVNTIYF; CDR3 DNA: TGTGCCAGCAGCCAAGGGGTGAACACCATATATTTT
CDR3 length: 13; J gene: TRBJ2-2; clone size: .; V gene: TRBV30; D gene: .; CDR3 protein: CAWSEQAAGELFF; CDR3 DNA: TGTGCCTGGAGCGAACAGGCCGCCGGGGAGCTGTTTTTT
CDR3 length: 14; J gene: TRBJ2-5; clone size: .; V gene: TRBV10-3; D gene: .; CDR3 protein: CAISGTGSQETQYF; CDR3 DNA: TGTGCCATCAGCGGAACCGGGAGCCAAGAGACCCAGTACTTC
CDR3 length: 13; J gene: TRBJ2-7; clone size: .; V gene: TRBV7-9; D gene: TRBD1; CDR3 protein: CSSSPGQGWEQYF; CDR3 DNA: TGTTCCAGCAGCCCTGGACAGGGTTGGGAGCAGTACTTC
CDR3 length: 15; J gene: TRBJ1-2; clone size: .; V gene: TRBV7-2; D gene: TRBD1; CDR3 protein: CASSPDGQGYYGYTF; CDR3 DNA: TGTGCCAGCAGCCCCGATGGACAGGGGTACTATGGCTACACCTTC
CDR3 length: 19; J gene: TRBJ2-6; clone size: .; V gene: TRBV9; D gene: TRBD2; CDR3 protein: CASSVDTSGRPSGANVLTF; CDR3 DNA: TGTGCCAGCAGCGTAGATACTAGCGGGCGCCCGTCTGGGGCCAACGTCCTGACTTTC
CDR3 length: 15; J gene: TRBJ1-4; clone size: .; V gene: TRBV6-1; D gene: .; CDR3 protein: CASSGRGTDNEKLFF; CDR3 DNA: TGTGCCAGCAGTGGCCGCGGGACGGACAATGAAAAACTGTTTTTT
CDR3 length: 19; J gene: TRBJ2-2; clone size: .; V gene: TRBV28; D gene: TRBD2; CDR3 protein: CASSSSGTSGRANTGELFF; CDR3 DNA: TGTGCCAGCAGTTCTTCCGGGACTAGCGGGAGGGCGAACACCGGGGAGCTGTTTTTT
CDR3 length: 13; J gene: TRBJ2-4; clone size: few; V gene: TRBV7-9; D gene: .; CDR3 protein: CASSFGGADIQYF; CDR3 DNA: TGTGCCAGCAGCTTTGGGGGCGCGGACATTCAGTACTTC
CDR3 length: 12; J gene: TRBJ2-7; clone size: .; V gene: TRBV28; D gene: .; CDR3 protein: CASTETQGEQYF; CDR3 DNA: TGTGCCAGCACCGAGACGCAGGGCGAGCAGTACTTC
CDR3 length: 12; J gene: TRBJ2-7; clone size: .; V gene: TRBV6-1; D gene: .; CDR3 protein: CASSATAYEQYF; CDR3 DNA: TGTGCCAGCAGTGCAACAGCCTACGAGCAGTACTTC
CDR3 length: 16; J gene: TRBJ1-1; clone size: .; V gene: TRBV27; D gene: TRBD1; CDR3 protein: CASSLTTGEWNTEAFF; CDR3 DNA: TGTGCCAGCAGTTTGACGACAGGGGAATGGAACACTGAAGCTTTCTTT
CDR3 length: 13; J gene: TRBJ2-7; clone size: .; V gene: TRBV27; D gene: .; CDR3 protein: CASSFSATYEQYF; CDR3 DNA: TGTGCCAGCAGTTTTTCCGCTACCTACGAGCAGTACTTC
CDR3 length: 14; J gene: TRBJ2-7; clone size: .; V gene: TRBV5-1; D gene: TRBD1; CDR3 protein: CASSLGQGSYEQYF; CDR3 DNA: TGCGCCAGCAGCTTGGGACAGGGCTCCTACGAGCAGTACTTC
CDR3 length: 14; J gene: TRBJ2-1; clone size: .; V gene: TRBV6-5; D gene: TRBD2; CDR3 protein: CASTRLAGANEQFF; CDR3 DNA: TGTGCCAGCACCCGACTAGCGGGAGCAAATGAGCAGTTCTTC
CDR3 length: 11; J gene: TRBJ1-1; clone size: .; V gene: TRBV30; D gene: TRBD1; CDR3 protein: CAWRGQREAFF; CDR3 DNA: TGTGCCTGGAGGGGACAGCGTGAAGCTTTCTTT
CDR3 length: 14; J gene: TRBJ1-1; clone size: .; V gene: TRBV2; D gene: TRBD1; CDR3 protein: CASTPDRVNTEAFF; CDR3 DNA: TGTGCCAGCACCCCGGACAGGGTGAACACTGAAGCTTTCTTT
CDR3 length: 15; J gene: TRBJ2-6; clone size: .; V gene: TRBV6-4; D gene: .; CDR3 protein: CASSAEPSGANVLTF; CDR3 DNA: TGTGCCAGCAGTGCGGAGCCCTCTGGGGCCAACGTCCTGACTTTC
CDR3 length: 14; J gene: TRBJ1-5; clone size: .; V gene: TRBV6-5; D gene: TRBD1; CDR3 protein: CASSTGTVNQPQHF; CDR3 DNA: TGTGCCAGCAGTACAGGGACAGTCAATCAGCCCCAGCATTTT
CDR3 length: 15; J gene: TRBJ2-7; clone size: .; V gene: TRBV5-5; D gene: TRBD1; CDR3 protein: CASNAEQGFSYEQYF; CDR3 DNA: TGTGCCAGCAACGCGGAACAGGGGTTTAGCTACGAGCAGTACTTC
CDR3 length: 14; J gene: TRBJ2-7; clone size: .; V gene: TRBV18; D gene: TRBD1; CDR3 protein: CASSPRGQSYEQYF; CDR3 DNA: TGTGCCAGCTCACCACGGGGACAGTCCTACGAGCAGTACTTC
CDR3 length: 15; J gene: TRBJ2-7; clone size: .; V gene: TRBV6-6; D gene: .; CDR3 protein: CASSYYAGASYEQYF; CDR3 DNA: TGTGCCAGCAGTTACTACGCGGGGGCCTCCTACGAGCAGTACTTC
CDR3 length: 14; J gene: TRBJ1-2; clone size: .; V gene: TRBV28; D gene: .; CDR3 protein: CASSLDPEIYGYTF; CDR3 DNA: TGTGCCAGCAGTTTAGACCCGGAGATCTATGGCTACACCTTC
CDR3 length: 16; J gene: TRBJ2-1; clone size: .; V gene: TRBV7-3; D gene: .; CDR3 protein: CASSYRSQGAHNEQFF; CDR3 DNA: TGTGCCAGCAGCTATCGGTCTCAGGGCGCCCACAATGAGCAGTTCTTC
CDR3 length: 14; J gene: TRBJ1-1; clone size: .; V gene: TRBV2; D gene: TRBD1; CDR3 protein: CASRQGQMNTEAFF; CDR3 DNA: TGTGCCAGCAGACAGGGACAGATGAACACTGAAGCTTTCTTT
CDR3 length: 15; J gene: TRBJ2-5; clone size: .; V gene: TRBV13; D gene: .; CDR3 protein: CASSLGQAAQETQYF; CDR3 DNA: TGTGCCAGCAGCTTAGGCCAGGCAGCTCAAGAGACCCAGTACTTC
CDR3 length: 14; J gene: TRBJ1-2; clone size: .; V gene: TRBV7-2; D gene: .; CDR3 protein: CASTSGASNYGYTF; CDR3 DNA: TGTGCCAGCACCTCGGGAGCTTCTAACTATGGCTACACCTTC
CDR3 length: 17; J gene: TRBJ2-5; clone size: .; V gene: TRBV5-1; D gene: TRBD2; CDR3 protein: CASSLAEVAGAQETQYF; CDR3 DNA: TGCGCCAGCAGCTTGGCCGAGGTAGCGGGGGCTCAAGAGACCCAGTACTTC
CDR3 length: 14; J gene: TRBJ2-5; clone size: .; V gene: TRBV19; D gene: .; CDR3 protein: CASSIGWGPQAQYF; CDR3 DNA: TGTGCCAGTAGTATAGGATGGGGGCCCCAGGCCCAGTACTTC
CDR3 length: 12; J gene: TRBJ2-2; clone size: .; V gene: TRBV4-1; D gene: .; CDR3 protein: CASSPLAGELFF; CDR3 DNA: TGCGCCAGCAGCCCCCTTGCCGGGGAGCTGTTTTTT
CDR3 length: 15; J gene: TRBJ2-5; clone size: .; V gene: TRBV18; D gene: TRBD2; CDR3 protein: CASSPSRGGQETQYF; CDR3 DNA: TGTGCCAGCTCACCTTCGCGGGGGGGCCAAGAGACCCAGTACTTC
CDR3 length: 13; J gene: TRBJ2-7; clone size: .; V gene: TRBV5-1; D gene: TRBD2; CDR3 protein: CASNRAGAPEQYF; CDR3 DNA: TGCGCCAGCAACCGAGCGGGAGCCCCCGAGCAGTACTTC
CDR3 length: 13; J gene: TRBJ2-7; clone size: .; V gene: TRBV2; D gene: .; CDR3 protein: CASRDTETYEQYF; CDR3 DNA: TGTGCCAGTCGGGACACAGAAACCTACGAGCAGTACTTC